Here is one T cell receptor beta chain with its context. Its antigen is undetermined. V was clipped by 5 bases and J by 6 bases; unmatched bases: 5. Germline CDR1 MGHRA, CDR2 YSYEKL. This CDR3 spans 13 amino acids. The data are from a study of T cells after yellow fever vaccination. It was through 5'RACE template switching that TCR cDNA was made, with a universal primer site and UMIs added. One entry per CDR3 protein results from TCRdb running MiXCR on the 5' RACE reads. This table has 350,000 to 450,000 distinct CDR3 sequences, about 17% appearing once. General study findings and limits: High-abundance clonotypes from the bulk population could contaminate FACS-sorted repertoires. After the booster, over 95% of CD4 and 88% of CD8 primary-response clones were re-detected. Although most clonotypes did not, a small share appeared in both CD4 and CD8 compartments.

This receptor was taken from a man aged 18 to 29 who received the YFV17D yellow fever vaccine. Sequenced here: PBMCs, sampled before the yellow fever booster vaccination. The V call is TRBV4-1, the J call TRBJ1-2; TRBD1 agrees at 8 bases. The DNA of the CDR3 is TGCGCCAGCAGCTCCACAGGGGGTCATGGCTACACCTTC. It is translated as CASSSTGGHGYTF.